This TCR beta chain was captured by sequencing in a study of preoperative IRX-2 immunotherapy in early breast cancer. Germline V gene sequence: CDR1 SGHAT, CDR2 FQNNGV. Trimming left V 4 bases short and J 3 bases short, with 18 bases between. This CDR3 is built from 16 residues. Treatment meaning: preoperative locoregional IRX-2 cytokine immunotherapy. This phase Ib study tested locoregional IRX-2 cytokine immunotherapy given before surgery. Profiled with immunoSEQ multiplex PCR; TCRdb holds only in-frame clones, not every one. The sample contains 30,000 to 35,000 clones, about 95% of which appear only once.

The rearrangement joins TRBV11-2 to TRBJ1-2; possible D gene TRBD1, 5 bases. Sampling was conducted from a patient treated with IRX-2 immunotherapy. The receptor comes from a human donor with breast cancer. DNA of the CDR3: TGTGCCAGCAGCTCCACCAAACAGGACGGCTACTATGGCTACACCTTC. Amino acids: CASSSTKQDGYYGYTF. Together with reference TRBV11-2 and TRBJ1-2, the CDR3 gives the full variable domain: EAGVAQSPRYKIIEKRQSVAFWCNPISGHATLYWYQQILGQGPKLLIQFQNNGVVDDSQLPKDRFSAERLKGVDSTLKIQPAKLEDSAVYLCASSSTKQDGYYGYTFGSGTRLTVV.